This TCR beta chain was retrieved from a study of patients and donors after allogeneic stem cell transplantation. The ends were cut back, 5 bases at V and 5 bases at J, with 8 bases in the middle. The germline V gene has CDR1 SGDLS and CDR2 YYNGEE. The length of the CDR3 is 12 residues. In its sample, this clonotype ranks as medium-sized. TCRdb processed the RT-PCR reads anew with MiXCR; each CDR3 protein has one entry. This sample has roughly 1,800 distinct CDR3 sequences, with 3% to 4% found just once. The chain carries TRBV9 and TRBJ2-1; no clear D gene. The sequence was collected from a human donor who was either an allogeneic HSCT recipient or a stem cell or donor lymphocyte infusion donor (not recorded which). It is not recorded whose cells these are; they may come from a transplant donor. Sample: blood, either unsorted or a sorted T cell fraction (not recorded which). This chain's CDR3 is CASRTDNNEQFF. The CDR3 bases are TGTGCCAGCAGGACCGATAACAATGAGCAGTTCTTC. The full variable domain, completed using reference TRBV9 and TRBJ2-1, is DSGVTQTPKHLITATGQRVTLRCSPRSGDLSVYWYQQSLDQGLQFLIQYYNGEERAKGNILERFSAQQFPDLHSELNLSSLELGDSALYFCASRTDNNEQFFGPGTRLTVL.